The clone carrying this T cell receptor (beta chain) was seen repeatedly, ten times or more. Arm-PCR of CDR3 regions and iRepertoire HTBI primers were used to build TCR beta libraries. TCRdb recomputed calls from the multiplex PCR reads with MiXCR, one row per CDR3 protein. The sample carries some 320,000 distinct CDR3 sequences, approximately 20% recorded once. The sample belongs to a study of regulatory T cells in long-lasting Graves disease. As to time point: newly diagnosed GD, antithyroid drugs for less than 3 months. After RNA was extracted from PBMCs, the TCR library was made from it. The sequence was obtained from a female donor with Graves disease. This sample comprised peripheral blood mononuclear cells (PBMCs), obtained at new diagnosis, from a patient treated with antithyroid drugs.

The CDR3 sequence: CASSPERPGEGGNQPQHF. For the CDR3, the DNA is TGTGCCAGCAGTCCCGAAAGGCCAGGGGAAGGGGGCAATCAGCCCCAGCATTTT. V and J are TRBV12-3 or TRBV12-4 and TRBJ1-5; a possible D gene is TRBD1 (6 bases). V was shortened by 5 bases and J by 2 bases, with 22 bases between the two germline ends. This CDR3 region has 18 residues.